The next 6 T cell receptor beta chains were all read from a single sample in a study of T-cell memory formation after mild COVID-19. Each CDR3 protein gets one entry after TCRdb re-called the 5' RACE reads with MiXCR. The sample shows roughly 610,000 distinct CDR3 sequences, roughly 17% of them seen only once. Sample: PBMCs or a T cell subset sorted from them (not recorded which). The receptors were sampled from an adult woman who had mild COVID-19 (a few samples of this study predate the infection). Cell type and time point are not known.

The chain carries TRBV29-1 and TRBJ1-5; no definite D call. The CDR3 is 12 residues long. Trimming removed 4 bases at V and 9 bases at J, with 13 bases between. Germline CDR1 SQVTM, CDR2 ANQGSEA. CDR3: CSVAYPGGPQHF. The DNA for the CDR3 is TGCAGCGTTGCTTACCCAGGAGGGCCCCAGCATTTT.

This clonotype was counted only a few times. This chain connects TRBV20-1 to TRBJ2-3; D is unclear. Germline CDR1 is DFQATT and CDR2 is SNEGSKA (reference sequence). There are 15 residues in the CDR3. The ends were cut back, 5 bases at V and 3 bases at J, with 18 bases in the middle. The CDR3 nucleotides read TGCAGTGCTCCCCAGTTTTCCAAGGGTACAGATACGCAGTATTTT. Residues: CSAPQFSKGTDTQYF.

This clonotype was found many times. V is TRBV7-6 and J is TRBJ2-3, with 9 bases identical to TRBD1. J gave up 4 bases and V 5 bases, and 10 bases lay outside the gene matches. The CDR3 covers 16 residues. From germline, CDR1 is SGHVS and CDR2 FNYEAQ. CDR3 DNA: TGTGCCAGCAGCGCAGTGGGACAGGGCGGGGCAGATACGCAGTATTTT. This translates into CASSAVGQGGADTQYF.

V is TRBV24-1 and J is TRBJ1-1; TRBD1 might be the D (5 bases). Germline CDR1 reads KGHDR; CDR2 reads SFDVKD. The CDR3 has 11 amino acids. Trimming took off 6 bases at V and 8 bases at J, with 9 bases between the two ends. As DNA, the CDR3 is TGTGCCACCAGTTCAGGGATCGAAGCTTTCTTT. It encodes CATSSGIEAFF.

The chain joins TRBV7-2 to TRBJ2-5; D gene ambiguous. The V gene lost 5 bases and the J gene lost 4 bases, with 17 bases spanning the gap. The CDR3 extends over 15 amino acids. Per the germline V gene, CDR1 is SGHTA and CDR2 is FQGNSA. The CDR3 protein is CASSPRSSTLETQYF. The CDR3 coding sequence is TGTGCCAGCAGCCCTCGGTCTAGTACGTTAGAGACCCAGTACTTC.

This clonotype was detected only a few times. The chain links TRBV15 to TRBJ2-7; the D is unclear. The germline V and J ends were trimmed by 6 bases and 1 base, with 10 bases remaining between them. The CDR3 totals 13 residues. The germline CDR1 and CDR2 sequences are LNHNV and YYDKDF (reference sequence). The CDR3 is CATRRGSSYEQYF. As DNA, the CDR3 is TGTGCCACCAGACGAGGTTCTTCCTACGAGCAGTACTTC.